One sample yielded the 18 T cell receptor beta chains listed below, sequenced in a study of blood T cells in healthy people across ages. For the second PCR, which ran for about 7 to 12 cycles, a sample-barcoded 5' primer and a J-beta primer mix were used. One entry per CDR3 protein, called by TCRdb with MiXCR from the 5' RACE reads. The sample records about 830,000 distinct CDR3 sequences, around two thirds being singletons. The source material was blood. These receptors were obtained from a man aged 30 to 45 in good health.

This rearrangement joins TRBV9 to TRBJ2-4; 7 bases map to TRBD1. The DNA end lines up better with TRBJ2-7; the J call may be wrong. This CDR3 is built from 15 residues. Germline-derived CDR1 and CDR2 are SGDLS and YYNGEE. As DNA, the CDR3 is TGTGCCAGCAGCGTAGGAGGGACAGCCAACTACGAGCAGTACTTC. Amino acid sequence: CASSVGGTANYEQYF.

This clonotype was detected a few times. The rearrangement joins TRBV12-3 or TRBV12-4 to TRBJ1-4; D is perhaps TRBD1 (5 bases). This CDR3 contains 14 residues. With 6 bases removed from V and 3 bases from J, the gap between germline ends came to 11 bases. The CDR3 here is CASSKGSANEKLFF. The CDR3 nucleotides are TGTGCCAGCAGCAAGGGGTCGGCTAATGAAAAACTGTTTTTT.

This clonotype appeared a few times. The chain has TRBV28 and TRBJ2-3, with 7 bases aligning to TRBD1. J gave up 1 base and V 6 bases, and 10 bases lay outside the gene matches. The germline gives CDR1 MDHEN, CDR2 SYDVKM. CDR3 length equals 16 residues. This CDR3 reads CASSRATGDRTDTQYF. The CDR3 region has the DNA TGTGCCAGCAGCCGGGCAACAGGGGACCGCACAGATACGCAGTATTTT.

This chain connects TRBV7-2 to TRBJ2-5; unclear D gene. The J call is doubtful: the DNA matches TRBJ2-7 better. Germline CDR1 and CDR2: SGHTA and FQGNSA. There are 14 residues in the CDR3. The CDR3 spells CASSLLAPSYEQYF. CDR3 nucleotide sequence: TGTGCCAGCAGCTTACTTGCCCCAAGCTACGAGCAGTACTTC.

The rearrangement links TRBV2 to TRBJ1-6, with D tentatively TRBD1 (6 bases). Trimming took 6 bases from V and 0 from J, leaving 15 bases between them. The germline gives CDR1 SNHLY, CDR2 FYNNEI. There are 17 residues in the CDR3. The CDR3 loop reads CASRGDTASSYNSPLHF. The CDR3 DNA is TGTGCCAGCAGGGGGGACACCGCGAGCTCCTATAATTCACCCCTCCACTTT.

The rearrangement uses TRBV6-2 or TRBV6-3 and TRBJ2-3; D uncertain. The V gene lost 11 bases and the J gene lost 1 base, with 7 bases spanning the gap. From germline, CDR1 is MNHEY and CDR2 SVGEGT. The CDR3 length is 11 residues. CDR3 protein: CASGRTDTQYF. The CDR3 region has the DNA TGTGCCTCAGGCCGCACAGATACGCAGTATTTT.

CDR3 protein: CSAKFGQGLFYGYTF. CDR3 sequence (DNA): TGCAGTGCCAAGTTTGGACAGGGGCTCTTCTATGGCTACACCTTC. The chain links TRBV20-1 to TRBJ1-2; the match to TRBD1 covers 9 bases. V lost 6 bases and J lost 4; bases outside the gene matches: 12. Germline loops: CDR1 DFQATT, CDR2 SNEGSKA (reference sequence). CDR3 length: 15 amino acids.

This chain links TRBV29-1 with TRBJ2-5; 7 bases fit TRBD1. The DNA end favors TRBJ2-7, so the J call may be wrong. The CDR3 is 12 residues long. The germline gives CDR1 SQVTM, CDR2 ANQGSEA. The chain's CDR3 is CSVAIQGYEQYF. The DNA for the CDR3 is TGCAGCGTCGCAATACAGGGGTACGAGCAGTACTTC.

This clonotype was counted ten times or more. This chain links TRBV7-2 with TRBJ2-1; D unresolved. Germline CDR1 and CDR2: SGHTA and FQGNSA. CDR3 length: 15 residues. V dropped 5 bases and J dropped 3 bases, with 14 bases sitting between them. The DNA of the CDR3 is TGTGCCAGCAGCCCGTGGACGAGAGTCTACAATGAGCAGTTCTTC. Translating it yields CASSPWTRVYNEQFF.

The J gene is TRBJ2-7, the V gene TRBV13; a possible D gene is TRBD1 (6 bases). Trimming shortened V by 5 bases and J by 2 bases, and 10 bases separated the two germline ends. The CDR3 runs 13 residues. Looked up from germline, CDR1 is PRHDT and CDR2 is FYEKMQ (reference sequence). CDR3 bases: TGTGCCAGCAGCCCAAAGGGGGCCTACGAGCAGTACTTC. Translated, it gives CASSPKGAYEQYF.

This clonotype was seen just once. One end of the junction varies from germline; a read error may be responsible. The V call is TRBV19, the J call TRBJ2-3; 12 bases match TRBD1. Looked up from germline, CDR1 is LNHDA and CDR2 is SQIVND (reference sequence). This CDR3 has 11 amino acids. The DNA for the CDR3 is TGCCCCCGGGACAGGGGGCATACGCAGTATTTT. Amino acid sequence: CPRDRGHTQYF. Combining the CDR3 with reference TRBV19 and TRBJ2-3 gives the whole variable domain DGGITQSPKYLFRKEGQNVTLSCEQNLNHDAMYWYRQDPGQGLRLIYYSQIVNDFQKGDIAEGYSVSREKKESFPLTVTSAQKNPTAFYLCPRDRGHTQYFGPGTRLTVL.

There are many counts of this clonotype. CDR3 sequence: CAISDGAGPLGANVLTF. The CDR3 DNA is TGTGCCATCAGTGATGGGGCAGGCCCCCTTGGGGCCAACGTCCTGACTTTC. The V and J genes are TRBV10-3 and TRBJ2-6, with D possibly being TRBD1 (5 bases). The CDR3 has 17 amino acids. Germline-derived CDR1 and CDR2 are ENHRY and SYGVKD. V gave up 3 bases and J gave up 3 bases, with 15 bases separating them.

The J gene is TRBJ2-5, the V gene TRBV20-1, with D perhaps matching TRBD2 (7 bases). V gave up 7 bases and J gave up 5 bases, with 20 bases separating them. This CDR3 contains 14 residues. The germline V gene has CDR1 DFQATT and CDR2 SNEGSKA (reference sequence). The CDR3 reads CSVPGGVFRETQYF. DNA of the CDR3: TGCAGTGTCCCGGGGGGCGTTTTTCGGGAGACCCAGTACTTC.

The chain couples TRBV7-8 to TRBJ1-4; TRBD1 matches 9 bases. The V gene's germline CDR1 is SGHVS and CDR2 FQNEAQ. The ends lost 5 bases at V and 8 bases at J; junction bases unmatched: 6. CDR3 length: 14 residues. In DNA, the CDR3 is TGTGCCAGCAGCGGGGACAGGGTGGGGGAAAAACTGTTTTTT. It is translated as CASSGDRVGEKLFF.

This chain joins TRBV28 and TRBJ1-4; D might be TRBD1 (5 bases). Trimming took 1 base from V and 8 from J, leaving 11 bases between them. The CDR3 loop spans 14 amino acids. In germline, CDR1 is MDHEN, CDR2 SYDVKM. The CDR3 sequence is CASSLSGKGEKLFF. CDR3 bases: TGTGCCAGCAGTTTATCAGGGAAGGGGGAAAAACTGTTTTTT.

The chain combines TRBV24-1 with TRBJ2-3; TRBD1 might be the D (7 bases). Between the trimmed V and J ends, which lost 4 bases and 9 bases, there was a span of 19 bases. The CDR3 is 15 residues long. Germline V gives CDR1 KGHDR, CDR2 SFDVKD. CDR3 sequence (DNA): TGTGCCACCAGTGACTGGACGACAGGGACTGAGACGCAGTATTTT. Its translation: CATSDWTTGTETQYF.

The DNA of the CDR3 is TGTGCCAGCAGCGCTACTAGCGGGGGTGTCAATGAGCAGTTCTTC. Translated, it gives CASSATSGGVNEQFF. The chain is built from TRBV7-9 and TRBJ2-1; 11 nucleotides match TRBD2. The ends lost 5 bases at V and 6 bases at J; junction bases unmatched: 6. Germline V gene lookup returns CDR1 SEHNR and CDR2 FQNEAQ (reference sequence). The CDR3 is 15 amino acids. The full variable domain, its missing parts supplied by reference TRBV7-9 and TRBJ2-1, is DTGVSQNPRHKITKRGQNVTFRCDPISEHNRLYWYRQTLGQGPEFLTYFQNEAQLEKSRLLSDRFSAERPKGSFSTLEIQRTEQGDSAMYLCASSATSGGVNEQFFGPGTRLTVL.

This clonotype was detected many times. This rearrangement joins TRBV7-2 to TRBJ1-2, with a possible D match to TRBD1 (5 bases). The CDR3 runs to 15 residues. From germline, CDR1 is SGHTA and CDR2 FQGNSA. V lost 5 bases and J 0 bases, leaving 13 bases between the germline ends. The CDR3: CASSPGQGANYGYTF. The DNA of the CDR3 is TGTGCCAGCAGCCCTGGGCAGGGAGCTAACTATGGCTACACCTTC.